These T cell receptor beta chains were read from a single sample in a study of blood T cell repertoires in COVID-19. Assay: immunoSEQ multiplex PCR; the TCRdb copy retains only in-frame clones and omits some. The data show around 88,000 clones, 60% to 85% seen once. The material sequenced was peripheral blood. The receptor source for this set is a man in his forties or fifties who had recovered from COVID-19. The CDR3 runs from the conserved cysteine through the conserved F or W. Fields, in order: J gene, V gene, clone size, D gene, CDR3 length, CDR3 protein, CDR3 DNA. The D gene is left open where the match is weak. Not every row has a clone size; where given, it reads once, few, many or a size class.

TRBJ2-5	TRBV4-3	-	-	16	CASSQVSGDLQETQYF	TGCGCCAGCAGCCAAGTGTCAGGGGACCTCCAAGAGACCCAGTACTTC
TRBJ2-4	TRBV23-1	-	TRBD1	16	CASSHEDREEENIQYF	TGCGCCAGCAGTCACGAGGACAGGGAAGAGGAAAACATTCAGTACTTC
TRBJ1-6	TRBV4-2	-	-	21	CASSPEVSGARYIGDNSPLHF	TGTGCCAGCAGCCCGGAGGTATCGGGAGCTCGATATATAGGAGATAATTCACCCCTCCACTTT
TRBJ2-5	TRBV6-6	-	-	11	CAYGGTETQYF	TGTGCCTATGGGGGGACCGAGACCCAGTACTTC
TRBJ2-2	TRBV10-3	-	TRBD2	18	CAISESSLAGGVTGELFF	TGTGCCATCAGTGAGTCCTCCCTAGCGGGAGGTGTGACCGGGGAGCTGTTTTTT
TRBJ2-3	TRBV11-1	few	-	15	CASSPGMGKSDTQYF	TGTGCCAGCAGCCCGGGAATGGGGAAATCAGATACGCAGTATTTT
TRBJ1-3	TRBV12-3/TRBV12-4	-	TRBD1	12	CASRTGGNTIYF	TGTGCCAGCAGGACAGGGGGAAACACCATATATTTT
TRBJ2-2	TRBV14	few	-	12	CASSQSPGELFF	TGTGCCAGCAGCCAGAGCCCCGGGGAGCTGTTTTTT
TRBJ2-7	TRBV27	once	-	14	CASRPGRGSYEQYF	TGTGCCAGCCGCCCGGGGCGGGGCTCCTACGAGCAGTACTTC
TRBJ2-1	TRBV11-1	once	-	15	CASSLQGRERNEQFF	TGTGCCAGCAGCTTACAAGGTCGGGAGAGGAATGAGCAGTTCTTC
TRBJ1-2	TRBV2	few	-	15	CASSEVRLSNYGYTF	TGTGCCAGCAGTGAAGTCAGACTATCTAACTATGGCTACACCTTC
TRBJ1-1	TRBV23-1	few	TRBD1	16	CASRYPGQSMNTEAFF	TGCGCCAGCAGATATCCGGGACAGAGTATGAACACTGAAGCTTTCTTT
TRBJ1-1	TRBV7-9	-	TRBD1	17	CASSPHDRGPVNTEAFF	TGTGCCAGCAGCCCGCACGACAGGGGGCCGGTGAACACTGAAGCTTTCTTT
TRBJ2-1	TRBV18	-	-	12	CASSDTVIPQFF	TGTGCCAGCTCAGACACAGTAATCCCTCAGTTCTTC
TRBJ2-1	TRBV10-1	-	TRBD1	12	CASSDPDREMFF	TGCGCCAGCAGTGACCCCGACAGGGAAATGTTCTTC
TRBJ2-7	TRBV6-1	-	TRBD1	18	CASSESRPGQTSSYEQYF	TGTGCCAGCAGTGAAAGCAGACCGGGACAGACCTCTTCCTACGAGCAGTACTTC
TRBJ2-7	TRBV25-1	-	TRBD1	14	CASAQGQGSYEQYF	TGTGCCAGCGCTCAGGGACAGGGATCCTACGAGCAGTACTTC
TRBJ2-2	TRBV2	few	TRBD2	15	CASRGEGRNTGELFF	TGTGCCAGCAGGGGGGAGGGACGAAACACCGGGGAGCTGTTTTTT
TRBJ2-7	TRBV5-4	-	TRBD1	15	CASSYRQGGPDEQYF	TGTGCCAGCAGTTATCGACAGGGGGGACCCGACGAGCAGTACTTC
TRBJ2-7	TRBV25-1	-	-	12	CASSATEYEQYF	TGTGCCAGCAGTGCGACAGAGTACGAGCAGTACTTC
TRBJ2-7	TRBV2	-	TRBD1	14	CASSDGTGRYEQYF	TGTGCCAGCAGTGATGGGACAGGCCGCTACGAGCAGTACTTC
TRBJ2-7	TRBV4-3	-	TRBD2	15	CASSQNSGRTFEQYF	TGCGCCAGCAGCCAAAATAGCGGGAGGACCTTTGAGCAGTACTTC
TRBJ2-7	TRBV3-1/TRBV3-2	few	-	15	CASSPGRLGRAEQYF	TGTGCCAGCAGCCCCGGACGACTAGGCCGAGCAGAGCAGTACTTC
TRBJ1-2	TRBV6-5	-	-	12	CASSPGRGGYTF	TGTGCCAGCAGCCCCGGGCGGGGTGGCTACACCTTC
TRBJ1-5	TRBV18	-	-	13	CASSMEEGRPQHF	TGTGCCAGCTCCATGGAGGAAGGGAGACCCCAGCATTTT
TRBJ2-7	TRBV6-6	-	TRBD1	15	CASSPPTGGRGEQYF	TGTGCCAGCAGTCCACCTACAGGGGGTCGGGGCGAGCAGTACTTC
TRBJ1-5	TRBV18	-	TRBD1	16	CASSLGQAPSKQPQHF	TGTGCCAGCTCACTGGGACAGGCCCCCAGCAAACAGCCCCAGCATTTT
TRBJ1-2	TRBV12-3/TRBV12-4	once	-	11	CASTHGYGYTF	TGTGCCAGCACCCACGGCTATGGCTACACCTTC
TRBJ2-1	TRBV7-9	-	TRBD2	18	CASSTFWGLAGSHNEQFF	TGTGCCAGCAGCACGTTTTGGGGACTAGCGGGGAGCCACAATGAGCAGTTCTTC
TRBJ2-1	TRBV2	-	-	13	CALFRGAKSPQFF	TGTGCCCTGTTCAGGGGGGCCAAAAGTCCGCAGTTCTTC
TRBJ2-7	TRBV28	-	TRBD2	14	CASRVPGGGYEQYF	TGTGCCAGCAGGGTCCCGGGAGGGGGATACGAGCAGTACTTC
TRBJ1-1	TRBV4-3	few	-	11	CASSHKREAFF	TGCGCCAGCAGCCACAAGAGGGAAGCTTTCTTT
TRBJ2-3	TRBV6-4	-	-	15	CASSRQGLNTDTQYF	TGTGCCAGCAGTCGACAGGGACTGAACACAGATACGCAGTATTTT
TRBJ1-5	TRBV5-8	-	-	17	CASSLGYSGASNQPQHF	TGTGCCAGCAGCTTGGGTTATTCAGGGGCTAGCAATCAGCCCCAGCATTTT
TRBJ1-2	TRBV2	-	TRBD1	13	CASSEQGAVGYTF	TGTGCCAGCAGTGAACAGGGGGCTGTTGGCTACACCTTC
TRBJ2-7	TRBV28	-	TRBD2	12	CAHGGRTYEQYF	TGTGCCCATGGCGGGAGAACTTACGAGCAGTACTTC
TRBJ2-7	TRBV19	-	-	17	CASSPKGGGLIPYEQYF	TGTGCCAGTAGTCCCAAAGGAGGGGGCTTAATCCCCTACGAGCAGTACTTC
TRBJ2-7	TRBV6-2/TRBV6-3	-	-	14	CASSRQKGAYEQYF	TGTGCCAGCAGTCGCCAAAAGGGGGCCTACGAGCAGTACTTC
TRBJ1-5	TRBV28	-	-	14	CASRIGGRNQPQHF	TGTGCCAGCCGTATTGGCGGTCGCAATCAGCCCCAGCATTTT
TRBJ2-7	TRBV5-8	few	-	11	CASSTGTKQYF	TGTGCCAGCAGCACTGGGACAAAGCAGTACTTC
TRBJ2-1	TRBV7-2	few	-	14	CASSLSRPAGEQFF	TGTGCCAGCAGCTTAAGCAGGCCAGCTGGAGAGCAGTTCTTC
TRBJ1-2	TRBV18	-	-	17	CASSPLMPGQLNYGYTF	TGTGCCAGCTCACCTCTTATGCCCGGACAGCTTAACTATGGCTACACCTTC
TRBJ2-1	TRBV19	-	TRBD2	15	CASSNLAGGYNEQFF	TGTGCCAGTAGTAATCTAGCGGGGGGCTACAATGAGCAGTTCTTC
TRBJ2-1	TRBV5-1	-	TRBD1	16	CASSLALTGQGHEQFF	TGCGCCAGCAGCTTGGCTCTAACGGGACAGGGACATGAGCAGTTCTTC
TRBJ1-6	TRBV6-5	once	TRBD1	14	CASSPTGTYSPLHF	TGTGCCAGCAGCCCGACAGGGACCTACTCACCCCTCCACTTT
TRBJ2-2	TRBV28	-	-	14	CASSPRLNTGELFF	TGTGCCAGCAGCCCTCGACTGAACACCGGGGAGCTGTTTTTT
TRBJ2-7	TRBV18	-	TRBD2	16	CASSEGIAGGPYEQYF	TGTGCCAGCTCCGAAGGAATAGCGGGAGGTCCCTACGAGCAGTACTTC
TRBJ1-2	TRBV5-6	-	-	13	CASSLGQLYGYTF	TGTGCCAGCAGCTTGGGACAGCTCTATGGCTACACCTTC
TRBJ1-1	TRBV6-2/TRBV6-3	-	TRBD1	15	CASSYRGTGNTEAFF	TGTGCCAGCAGTTACCGGGGGACAGGGAACACTGAAGCTTTCTTT
TRBJ1-1	TRBV11-2	-	-	13	CASGWQGYTEAFF	TGTGCCAGCGGCTGGCAGGGGTACACTGAAGCTTTCTTT
TRBJ2-3	TRBV5-1	few	-	13	CASSLLPPDTQYF	TGCGCCAGCAGCTTGCTTCCTCCAGATACGCAGTATTTT
TRBJ2-5	TRBV19	-	-	13	CASSIPGQETQYF	TGTGCCAGTAGTATACCGGGACAAGAGACCCAGTACTTC
TRBJ1-3	TRBV18	-	-	13	CASSPGLGNTIYF	TGTGCCAGCTCACCAGGGCTCGGAAACACCATATATTTT
TRBJ2-7	TRBV5-6	-	-	14	CASSFAGSSYEQYF	TGTGCCAGCAGCTTCGCGGGCTCCTCCTACGAGCAGTACTTC